The rows below give T cell receptor beta chains drawn from one sample of a study of OX40 agonist ivuxolimab in advanced cancers. Clones were sequenced by immunoSEQ multiplex PCR, and TCRdb holds only the in-frame ones, with some missing. The data contain some 35,000 clones, less than 85% of them singletons. This specimen was CD4+ or CD8+ T cells sorted from blood, taken in a trial of the OX40 agonist ivuxolimab. The source is an adult with an advanced solid tumor such as melanoma, head and neck, liver or kidney cancer. The CDR3 runs from the conserved cysteine through the conserved F or W. The order of the fields is J gene, V gene, clone size, D gene, CDR3 protein, CDR3 DNA. A D gene is named only where the DNA matches it firmly. The size of a clone is reported for some rows only, either as once, few or many, or as a class for expanded clones.

>TRBJ1-2|TRBV5-4|NA|TRBD1
CASSMDRDHYGYTF
TGTGCCAGCAGCATGGACAGGGATCACTATGGCTACACCTTC
>TRBJ2-1|TRBV19|once|TRBD2
CASSITGGPREQFF
TGTGCCAGTAGTATAACGGGGGGGCCTCGTGAGCAGTTCTTC
>TRBJ1-6|TRBV5-8|NA|NA
CASIADPLYSPLHF
TGTGCCAGCATCGCGGACCCTCTTTATTCACCCCTCCACTTT
>TRBJ1-1|TRBV19|NA|NA
CASRSGSGHWNTEAFF
TGTGCCAGTAGGTCCGGGAGCGGACATTGGAACACTGAAGCTTTCTTT
>TRBJ2-3|TRBV4-1|few|TRBD2
CASSHTPGTTTIRTDTQYF
TGCGCCAGCAGCCACACCCCCGGGACTACCACAATTCGCACAGATACGCAGTATTTT
>TRBJ1-6|TRBV9|NA|TRBD1
CASSVGRGTPLHF
TGTGCCAGCAGCGTGGGCAGGGGGACACCCCTCCACTTT
>TRBJ2-3|TRBV6-6|NA|NA
CASSYSGRRGDTQYF
TGTGCCAGCAGTTACTCGGGGAGGCGGGGTGATACGCAGTATTTT
>TRBJ2-3|TRBV5-1|NA|NA
CASKRADTQYF
TGCGCCAGCAAACGGGCAGATACGCAGTATTTT
>TRBJ2-2|TRBV5-1|NA|NA
CASSLPRGRGELFF
TGCGCCAGCAGCTTGCCCAGGGGACGCGGGGAGCTGTTTTTT
>TRBJ2-1|TRBV4-2|NA|NA
CASSRTGDGGHEQFF
TGTGCCAGCAGCCGCACGGGGGATGGGGGGCATGAGCAGTTCTTC
>TRBJ2-5|TRBV25-1|NA|NA
CASSVTGLEQYF
TGTGCCAGCAGTGTTACAGGGTTAGAGCAGTACTTC
>TRBJ1-1|TRBV7-6|NA|NA
CASSSGVLAEAFF
TGTGCCAGCAGCTCAGGGGTTTTGGCTGAAGCTTTCTTT
>TRBJ2-7|TRBV5-4|NA|NA
CASSLAGTANVEQYF
TGTGCCAGCAGCTTGGCCGGGACGGCGAATGTTGAGCAGTACTTC
>TRBJ1-3|TRBV28|NA|NA
CASSPWSQENTIYF
TGTGCCAGCAGTCCGTGGAGTCAGGAAAACACCATATATTTT
>TRBJ2-5|TRBV5-1|NA|TRBD1
CASSLWDSKTQYF
TGCGCCAGCAGCTTGTGGGACAGTAAGACCCAGTACTTC